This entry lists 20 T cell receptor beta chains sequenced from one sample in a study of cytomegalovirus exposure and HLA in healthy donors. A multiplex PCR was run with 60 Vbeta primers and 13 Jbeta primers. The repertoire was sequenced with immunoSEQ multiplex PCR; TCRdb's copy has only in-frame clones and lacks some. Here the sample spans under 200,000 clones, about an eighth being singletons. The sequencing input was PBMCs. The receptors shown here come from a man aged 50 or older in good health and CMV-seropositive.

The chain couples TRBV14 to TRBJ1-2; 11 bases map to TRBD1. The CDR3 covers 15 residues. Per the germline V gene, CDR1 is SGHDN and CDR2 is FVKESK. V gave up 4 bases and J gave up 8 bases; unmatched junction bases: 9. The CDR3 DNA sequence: TGTGCCAGCAGCCCCCGTAGGACAGGGGGCGACGGCTACACCTTC. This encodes CASSPRRTGGDGYTF.

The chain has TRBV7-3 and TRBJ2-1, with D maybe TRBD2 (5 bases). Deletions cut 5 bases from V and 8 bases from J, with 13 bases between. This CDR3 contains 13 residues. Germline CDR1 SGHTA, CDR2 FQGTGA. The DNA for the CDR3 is TGTGCCAGCAGCCATTCCGGGCGGGATGAGCAGTTCTTC. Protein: CASSHSGRDEQFF.

As DNA, the CDR3 is TGTGCCAGCAGCTTTTCGACAGGGCGCAGCACAGATACGCAGTATTTT. It specifies CASSFSTGRSTDTQYF. V and J are TRBV11-2 and TRBJ2-3, with 7 positions matching TRBD1. After removal of 3 bases from V and 0 bases from J, the junction contained 6 bases not matched to a gene. The germline CDR1 and CDR2 sequences are SGHAT and FQNNGV. This CDR3 has 16 residues.

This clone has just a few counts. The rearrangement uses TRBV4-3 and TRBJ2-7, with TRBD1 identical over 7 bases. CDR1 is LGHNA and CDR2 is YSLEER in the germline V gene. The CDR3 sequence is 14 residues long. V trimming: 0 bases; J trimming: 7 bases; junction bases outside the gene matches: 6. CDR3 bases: TGCGCCAGCAGCCAAGATAGACAGGGTAAAGAGCAGTACTTC. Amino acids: CASSQDRQGKEQYF.

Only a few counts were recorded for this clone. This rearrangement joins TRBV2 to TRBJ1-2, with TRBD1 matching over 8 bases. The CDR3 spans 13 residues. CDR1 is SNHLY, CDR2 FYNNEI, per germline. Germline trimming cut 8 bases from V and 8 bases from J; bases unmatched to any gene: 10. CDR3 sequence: CASRPSGTGGYTF. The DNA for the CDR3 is TGTGCCAGCCGTCCTTCCGGGACAGGCGGCTACACCTTC.

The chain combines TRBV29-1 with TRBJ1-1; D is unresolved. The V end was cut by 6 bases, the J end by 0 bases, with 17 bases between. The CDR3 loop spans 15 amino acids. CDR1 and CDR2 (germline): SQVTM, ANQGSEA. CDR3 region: CSVERTGNLNTEAFF. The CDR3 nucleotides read TGCAGCGTCGAGCGGACGGGGAACCTGAACACTGAAGCTTTCTTT.

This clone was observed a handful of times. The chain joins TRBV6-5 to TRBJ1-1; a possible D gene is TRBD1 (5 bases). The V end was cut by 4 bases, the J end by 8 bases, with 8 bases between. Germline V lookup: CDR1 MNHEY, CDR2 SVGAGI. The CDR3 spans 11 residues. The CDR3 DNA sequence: TGTGCCAGCAGTTGGAGGGGCGAAGCTTTCTTT. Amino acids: CASSWRGEAFF.

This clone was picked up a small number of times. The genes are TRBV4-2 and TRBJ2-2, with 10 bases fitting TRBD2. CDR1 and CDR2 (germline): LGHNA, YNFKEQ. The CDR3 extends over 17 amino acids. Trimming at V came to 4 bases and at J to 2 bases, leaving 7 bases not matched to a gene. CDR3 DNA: TGTGCCAGCAGCCGGTCCCTAGCGGGGGCCAACACCGGGGAGCTGTTTTTT. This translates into CASSRSLAGANTGELFF.

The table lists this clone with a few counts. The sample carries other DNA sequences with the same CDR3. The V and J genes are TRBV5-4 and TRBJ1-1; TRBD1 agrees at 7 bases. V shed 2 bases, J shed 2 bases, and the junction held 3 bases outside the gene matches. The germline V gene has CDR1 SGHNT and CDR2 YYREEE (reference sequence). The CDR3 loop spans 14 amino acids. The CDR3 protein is CASSLDRANTEAFF. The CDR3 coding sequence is TGTGCCAGCAGCTTAGACAGGGCCAACACTGAAGCTTTCTTT.

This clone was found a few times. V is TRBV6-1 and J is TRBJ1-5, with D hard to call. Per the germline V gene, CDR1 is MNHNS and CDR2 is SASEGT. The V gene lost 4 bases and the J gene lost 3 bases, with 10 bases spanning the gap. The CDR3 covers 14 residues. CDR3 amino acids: CASSVRQHNQPQHF. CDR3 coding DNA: TGTGCCAGCAGTGTGAGGCAGCACAATCAGCCCCAGCATTTT.

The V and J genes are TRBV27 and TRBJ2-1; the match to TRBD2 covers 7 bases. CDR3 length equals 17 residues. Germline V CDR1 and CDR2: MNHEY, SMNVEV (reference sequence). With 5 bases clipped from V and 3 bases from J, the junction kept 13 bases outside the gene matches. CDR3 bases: TGTGCCAGCAGTCTCAACCTGGGGCGGGGGAACTACAATGAGCAGTTCTTC. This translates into CASSLNLGRGNYNEQFF.

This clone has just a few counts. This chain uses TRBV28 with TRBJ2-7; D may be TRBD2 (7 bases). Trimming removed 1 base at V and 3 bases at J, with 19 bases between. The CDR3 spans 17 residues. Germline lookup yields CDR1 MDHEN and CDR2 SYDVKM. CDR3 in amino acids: CASSLFDWEGDGYEQYV. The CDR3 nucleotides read TGTGCCAGCAGTTTATTTGATTGGGAGGGGGATGGCTACGAGCAGTACGTC.

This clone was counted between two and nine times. CDR3 coding DNA: TGTGCCAGCAGCTTGGATCTGGGGCTAGAGACCCAGTACTTC. This codes for CASSLDLGLETQYF. The J gene is TRBJ2-5, the V gene TRBV5-4, with a possible D match to TRBD1 (5 bases). Trimming took 0 bases from V and 4 from J, leaving 10 bases between them. Germline V gene sequence: CDR1 SGHNT, CDR2 YYREEE (reference sequence). The CDR3 is 14 amino acids.

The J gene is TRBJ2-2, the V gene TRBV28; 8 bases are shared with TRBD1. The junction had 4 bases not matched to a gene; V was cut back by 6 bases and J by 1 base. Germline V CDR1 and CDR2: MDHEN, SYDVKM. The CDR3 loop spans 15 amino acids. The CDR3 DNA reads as TGTGCCAGCAGCCCGGACAGGGTGAACACCGGGGAGCTGTTTTTT. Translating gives CASSPDRVNTGELFF.

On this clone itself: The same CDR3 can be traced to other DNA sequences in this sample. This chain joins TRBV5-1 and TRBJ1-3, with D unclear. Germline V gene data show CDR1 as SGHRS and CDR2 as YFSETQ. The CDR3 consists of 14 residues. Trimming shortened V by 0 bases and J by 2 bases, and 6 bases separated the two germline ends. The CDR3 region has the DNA TGCGCCAGCAGCTTGGGGGGAGCTGGAAACACCATATATTTT. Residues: CASSLGGAGNTIYF.

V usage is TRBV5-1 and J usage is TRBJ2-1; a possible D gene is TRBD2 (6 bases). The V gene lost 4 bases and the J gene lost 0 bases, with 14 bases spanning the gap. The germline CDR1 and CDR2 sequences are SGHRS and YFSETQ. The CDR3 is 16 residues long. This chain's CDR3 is CASSRLGQSSYNEQFF. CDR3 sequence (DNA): TGCGCCAGCAGCCGACTAGGTCAGAGCTCCTACAATGAGCAGTTCTTC.

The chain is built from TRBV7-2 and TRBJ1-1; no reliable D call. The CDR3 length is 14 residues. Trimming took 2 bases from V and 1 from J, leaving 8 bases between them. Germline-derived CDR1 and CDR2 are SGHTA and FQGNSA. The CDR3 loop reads CASSLSTANTEAFF. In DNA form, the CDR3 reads TGTGCCAGCAGCTTATCAACAGCGAACACTGAAGCTTTCTTT.

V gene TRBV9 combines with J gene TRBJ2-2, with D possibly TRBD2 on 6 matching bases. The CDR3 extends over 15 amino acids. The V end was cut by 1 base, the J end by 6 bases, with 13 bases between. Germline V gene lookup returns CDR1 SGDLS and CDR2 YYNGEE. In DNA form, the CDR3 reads TGTGCCAGCAGCGTACGGGGGATGGATTCCGGGGAGCTGTTTTTT. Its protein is CASSVRGMDSGELFF.

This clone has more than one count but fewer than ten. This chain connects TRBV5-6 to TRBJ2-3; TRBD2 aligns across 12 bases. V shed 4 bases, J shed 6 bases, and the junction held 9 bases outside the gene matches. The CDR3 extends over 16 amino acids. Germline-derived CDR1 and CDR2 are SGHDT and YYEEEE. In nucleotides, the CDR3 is TGTGCCAGCAGCCTTCGGACTAGCGGGGTGGCGGATACGCAGTATTTT. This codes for CASSLRTSGVADTQYF.

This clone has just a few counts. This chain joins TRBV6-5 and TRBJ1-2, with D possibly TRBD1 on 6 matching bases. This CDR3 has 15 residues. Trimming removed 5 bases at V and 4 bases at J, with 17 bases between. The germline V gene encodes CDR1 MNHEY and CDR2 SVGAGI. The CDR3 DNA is TGTGCCAGCAGTATCCAGAACAGGGCTACCTATGGCTACACCTTC. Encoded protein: CASSIQNRATYGYTF.